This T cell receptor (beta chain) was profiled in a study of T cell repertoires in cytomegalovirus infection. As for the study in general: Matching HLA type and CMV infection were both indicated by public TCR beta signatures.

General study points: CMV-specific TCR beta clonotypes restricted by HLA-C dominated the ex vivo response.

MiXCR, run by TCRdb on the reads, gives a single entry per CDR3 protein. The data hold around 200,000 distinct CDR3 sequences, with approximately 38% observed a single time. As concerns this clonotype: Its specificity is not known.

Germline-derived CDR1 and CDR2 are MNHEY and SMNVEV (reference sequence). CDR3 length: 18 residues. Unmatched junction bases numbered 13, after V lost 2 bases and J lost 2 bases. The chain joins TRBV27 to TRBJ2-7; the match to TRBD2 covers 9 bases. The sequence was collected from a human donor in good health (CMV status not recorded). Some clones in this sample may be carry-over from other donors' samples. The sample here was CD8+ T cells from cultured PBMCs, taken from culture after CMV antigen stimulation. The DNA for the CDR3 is TGTGCCAGCAGTTTAGAAGCTAGCGGGATGGCTTCAACCTACGAGCAGTACTTC. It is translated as CASSLEASGMASTYEQYF.